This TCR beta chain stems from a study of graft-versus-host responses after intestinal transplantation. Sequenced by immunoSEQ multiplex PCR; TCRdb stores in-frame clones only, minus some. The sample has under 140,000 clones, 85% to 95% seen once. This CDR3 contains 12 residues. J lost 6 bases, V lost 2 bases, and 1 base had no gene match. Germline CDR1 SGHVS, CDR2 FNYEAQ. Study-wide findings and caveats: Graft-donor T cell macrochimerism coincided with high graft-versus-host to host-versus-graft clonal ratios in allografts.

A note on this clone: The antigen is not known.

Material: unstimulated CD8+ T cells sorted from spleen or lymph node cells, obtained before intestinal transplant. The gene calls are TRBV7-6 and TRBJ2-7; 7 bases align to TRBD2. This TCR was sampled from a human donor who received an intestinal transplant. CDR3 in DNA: TGTGCCAGCAGCTTACCGGGGGGCGAGCAGTACTTC. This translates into CASSLPGGEQYF.